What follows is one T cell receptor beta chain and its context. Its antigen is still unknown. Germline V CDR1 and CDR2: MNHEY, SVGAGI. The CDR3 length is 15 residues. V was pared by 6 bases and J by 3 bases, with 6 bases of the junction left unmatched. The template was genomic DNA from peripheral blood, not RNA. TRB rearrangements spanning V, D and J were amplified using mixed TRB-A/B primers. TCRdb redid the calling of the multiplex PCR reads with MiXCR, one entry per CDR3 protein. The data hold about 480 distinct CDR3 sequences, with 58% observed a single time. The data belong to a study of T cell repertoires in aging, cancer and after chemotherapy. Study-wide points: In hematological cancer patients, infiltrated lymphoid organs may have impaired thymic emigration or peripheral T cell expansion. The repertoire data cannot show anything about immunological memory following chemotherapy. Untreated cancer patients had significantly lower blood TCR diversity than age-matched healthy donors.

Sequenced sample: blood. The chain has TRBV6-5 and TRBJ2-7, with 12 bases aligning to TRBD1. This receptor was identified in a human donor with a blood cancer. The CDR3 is CASRRGTGGNYEQYF. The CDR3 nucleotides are TGTGCCAGCAGGCGTGGGACAGGGGGCAACTACGAGCAGTACTTC.